The T cell receptor beta chain under discussion was sequenced for a study of CD8 T cells in Susac syndrome. Germline CDR1 reads MNHEY; CDR2 reads SVGAGI. V lost 4 bases and J lost 4; bases outside the gene matches: 5. This CDR3 is built from 15 residues. With random hexamers, reverse transcription was performed on about 0.5 to 1 ug of RNA. The authors amplified TCR beta CDR3 across 54 Vbeta and 13 Jbeta using immunoSEQ multiplex PCR. MiXCR was run by TCRdb on the immunoSEQ multiplex PCR reads, yielding one entry per CDR3 protein. The sample records about 200,000 distinct CDR3 sequences, more than 90% being singletons.

This TCR was recovered from a human donor with multiple sclerosis. The genes are TRBV6-5 and TRBJ1-3; 9 nucleotides align to TRBD1. Sequencing was carried out using CD4+ T cells from PBMCs. CDR3 in amino acids: CASSLQGARGNTIYF. Here the CDR3 DNA reads TGTGCCAGCAGTTTACAGGGGGCACGGGGAAACACCATATATTTT.